This T cell receptor beta chain was sequenced during a study of blood T cells in healthy people across ages. Study details: The capture of about one barcoded beta molecule per two T cells was achieved by template switching.

The sample holds many counts of this clonotype. Next came a second PCR, run for about 6 to 12 cycles, which used a sample-barcoded 5' primer along with a J-beta primer mix. Researchers report that a template-switch adaptor with 12 random nucleotides tagged each cDNA molecule. Paired-end reads containing CDR3 totaled no fewer than 2.5 million for each sample. TCRdb independently ran MiXCR on the 5' RACE reads; one entry per CDR3 protein. The sample lists 1.5 million to 2 million distinct CDR3 sequences, approximately 32% occurring once. The junction had 10 bases not matched to a gene; V was cut back by 4 bases and J by 7 bases. The CDR3 totals 15 residues. Germline V lookup: CDR1 SGDLS, CDR2 YYNGEE. Isolation recovered at least 6.5 million PBMCs from every sample.

J is TRBJ1-2 and V is TRBV9; 10 bases are a match to TRBD1. Material for sequencing was blood. The source is a woman aged 25 to 39 in good health. CDR3 DNA: TGTGCCAGCAGCCCTGGACAGGGGGTCTCTATTGGCTACACCTTC. Encoded protein: CASSPGQGVSIGYTF.